This T cell receptor beta chain originates from a study of cytomegalovirus exposure and HLA in healthy donors. The study, taken as a whole, reports: According to the study, roughly 160 TCR beta chains were cytomegalovirus-associated.

PCR was performed using 60 Vbeta and 13 Jbeta primers. TCRdb's table, derived via immunoSEQ multiplex PCR, lists solely in-frame clones and lacks some. The profile shows around 110,000 clones, over 80% of them singletons. Of note for this clone: Its matching antigen is unknown.

Germline values: CDR1 SGHNT, CDR2 YYREEE (reference sequence). The ends were cut back, 0 bases at V and 3 bases at J, with 12 bases in the middle. The CDR3 loop spans 15 amino acids. Sequenced material: PBMCs. The rearrangement joins TRBV5-4 to TRBJ1-2; D possibly corresponds to TRBD1 (5 bases). The clonotype comes from a man younger than 40 in good health and CMV-seropositive. CDR3 DNA sequence: TGTGCCAGCAGCTTGGGACAGCCTGGGGACTATGGCTACACCTTC. It is translated as CASSLGQPGDYGYTF.